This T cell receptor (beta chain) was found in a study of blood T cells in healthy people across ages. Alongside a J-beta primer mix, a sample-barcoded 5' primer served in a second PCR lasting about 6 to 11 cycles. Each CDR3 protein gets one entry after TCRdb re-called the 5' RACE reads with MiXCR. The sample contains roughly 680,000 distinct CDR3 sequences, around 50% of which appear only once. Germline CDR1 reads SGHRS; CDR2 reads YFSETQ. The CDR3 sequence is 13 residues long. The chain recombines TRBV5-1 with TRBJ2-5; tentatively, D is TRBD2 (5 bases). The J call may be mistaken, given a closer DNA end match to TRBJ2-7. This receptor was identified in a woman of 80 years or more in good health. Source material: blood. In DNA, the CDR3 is TGCGCCAGCAACCTTAATGACCGGGGCGAGCAGTACTTC. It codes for CASNLNDRGEQYF.